The clone carrying this T cell receptor beta chain has at least ten counts. Its specificity is unknown. This sample is part of a study of response to subunit inactivated influenza vaccine. The CDR3 spans 14 residues. The germline V gene has CDR1 SGHRS and CDR2 YFSETQ. With 0 bases removed from V and 1 base from J, the gap between germline ends came to 4 bases. TCRdb passed the RT-PCR reads through MiXCR, listing each CDR3 protein once. This table holds approximately 500,000 distinct CDR3 sequences, about an eighth found once. Study observations and caveats: After each seasonal influenza vaccination, few new T cells are recruited, the authors suggested.

This chain uses TRBV5-1 with TRBJ2-2; D remains ambiguous. The origin of this receptor is a man aged 45 to 65 who received an inactivated influenza vaccine. This material consisted of PBMCs from blood, taken roughly 6 weeks after vaccination. CDR3: CASSLEGNTGELFF. DNA for the CDR3: TGCGCCAGCAGCTTGGAGGGGAACACCGGGGAGCTGTTTTTT.